This T cell receptor (beta chain) was sequenced during a study of cytomegalovirus exposure and HLA in healthy donors. The method was immunoSEQ multiplex PCR; TCRdb's version includes in-frame clones alone and lacks a portion of them. The data contain 55,000 to 75,000 clones, 94% of them singletons. The V gene's germline CDR1 is SGHTA and CDR2 FQGNSA. CDR3 length: 16 amino acids. With V trimmed by 2 bases and J by 5 bases, 5 bases remained unmatched. Remarks on this clone: As yet, its antigen is unknown.

The study's findings and limits: Reportedly, diagnosis of cytomegalovirus status by the classifier showed high specificity and sensitivity.

The sequencing sample was made of PBMCs. V gene TRBV7-2 combines with J gene TRBJ2-3; TRBD1 matches at 12 bases. The sequence derives from a man younger than 30 in good health and CMV-seropositive. The CDR3 spells CASSLPGQGAGDTQYF. The CDR3 nucleotides are TGTGCCAGCAGCTTACCGGGACAGGGGGCGGGAGATACGCAGTATTTT.